This record looks at one T cell receptor beta chain sequence and its context. The CDR3 is 17 amino acids. V lost 4 bases, J lost 4 bases, and 8 bases stayed unmatched. CDR1 is SGHDT and CDR2 is YYEEEE in the germline V gene. This sample was included in a study of T cell changes during pregnancy in multiple sclerosis. Assay: immunoSEQ multiplex PCR; the TCRdb copy retains only in-frame clones and omits some. The sample has roughly 48,000 clones, about nine tenths seen once; the top ten hold roughly 1.2%. This chain links TRBV5-6 with TRBJ2-1, with 13 positions matching TRBD2. The sequenced sample was CD4+ T cells from peripheral blood mononuclear cells, obtained in the second trimester of pregnancy. The origin of this receptor is a female donor with multiple sclerosis, enrolled in a pregnancy study. CDR3 nucleotide sequence: TGTGCCAGCAGCCAGGGACTAGCGGGACTCCCATACAATGAGCAGTTCTTC. It encodes CASSQGLAGLPYNEQFF.